The present TCR beta chain was sequenced within a study of blood T cell repertoires in COVID-19. Authors' methods: Cell counts per sample came from amplifying reference gene primers. The assay was immunoSEQ multiplex PCR, and TCRdb's table has in-frame clones only and misses some. V and J calls plus clone size are reproduced from that table; the DNA served to infer D and trimming. This table holds about 89,000 clones, nearly 95% found once. Germline V gene lookup returns CDR1 MNHEY and CDR2 SVGAGI. This CDR3 spans 14 amino acids. Deletions cut 6 bases from V and 0 bases from J, with 9 bases between. The source material was peripheral blood. The clonotype originates from a human donor with active COVID-19. The donor label of this sample is uncertain. This chain joins TRBV6-5 and TRBJ1-3; D is unresolved. CDR3 sequence reads: CASSQKISGNTIYF. The CDR3 coding sequence is TGTGCCAGCAGCCAGAAAATCTCTGGAAACACCATATATTTT.